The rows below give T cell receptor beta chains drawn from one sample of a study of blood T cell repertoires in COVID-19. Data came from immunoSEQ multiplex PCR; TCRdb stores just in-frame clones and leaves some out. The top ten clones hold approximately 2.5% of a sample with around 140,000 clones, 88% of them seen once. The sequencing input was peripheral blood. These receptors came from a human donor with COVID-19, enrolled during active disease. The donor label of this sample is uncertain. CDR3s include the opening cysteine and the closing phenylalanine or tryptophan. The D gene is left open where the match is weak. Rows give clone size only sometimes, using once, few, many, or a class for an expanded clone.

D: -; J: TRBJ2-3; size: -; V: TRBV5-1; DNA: TGCGCCAGCAGCTTGTCGCAGTACACAGATACGCAGTATTTT; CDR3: CASSLSQYTDTQYF
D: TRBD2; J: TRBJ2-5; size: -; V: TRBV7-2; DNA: TGTGCCAGCAGCCCAGGACTAGCCAGAGAGACCCAGTACTTC; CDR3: CASSPGLARETQYF
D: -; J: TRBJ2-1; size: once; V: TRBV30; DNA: TGTGCGTCGACAAGGCGGGGCAGAAGAATCAATGAGCAGTTCTTC; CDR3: CASTRRGRRINEQFF
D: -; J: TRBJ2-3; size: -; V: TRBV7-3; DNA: TGTGCCAGCAGCTTAACCCTAGCGCCGGGGGGCACAGATACGCAGTATTTT; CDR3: CASSLTLAPGGTDTQYF
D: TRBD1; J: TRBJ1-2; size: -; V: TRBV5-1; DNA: TGCGCCAGCAGCTTAGGGACAGATTTTTATGGCTACACCTTC; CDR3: CASSLGTDFYGYTF
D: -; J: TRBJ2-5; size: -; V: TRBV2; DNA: TGTGCCAGCAGTGATGATTTGGGGGCTCAGCAAGAGACCCAGTACTTC; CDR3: CASSDDLGAQQETQYF
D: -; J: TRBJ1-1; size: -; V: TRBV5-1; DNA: TGCGCCAGCAGCAATACGGGGAACACTGAAGCTTTCTTT; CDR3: CASSNTGNTEAFF
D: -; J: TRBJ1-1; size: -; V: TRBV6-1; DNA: TGTGCCAGCAGTGAAGCATCGGACAGAGAAGCTTTCTTT; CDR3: CASSEASDREAFF
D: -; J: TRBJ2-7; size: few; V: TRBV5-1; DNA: TGCGCCAGCAGCTTGGACGCCATGAGCTCCTACGAGCAGTACTTC; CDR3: CASSLDAMSSYEQYF
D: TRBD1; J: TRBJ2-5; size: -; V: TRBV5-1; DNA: TGCGCCAGCACCGACAGGGGGCAGGCCCAGTACTTC; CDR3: CASTDRGQAQYF
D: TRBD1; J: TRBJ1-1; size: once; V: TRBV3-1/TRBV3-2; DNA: TGTGCCAGCAGCCCCGTGGGACAGGGGAGGACTGAAGCTTTCTTT; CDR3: CASSPVGQGRTEAFF
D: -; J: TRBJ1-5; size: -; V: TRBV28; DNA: TGTGCCAGCAGTTTCAGAGCCCAGGGCAATCAGCCCCAGCATTTT; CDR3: CASSFRAQGNQPQHF
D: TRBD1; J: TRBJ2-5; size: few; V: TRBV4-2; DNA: TGTGCCAGCAGCCAGCGACAGGGCCAAGAGACCCAGTACTTC; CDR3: CASSQRQGQETQYF
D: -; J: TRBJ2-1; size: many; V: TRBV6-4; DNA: TGTGCCAGCAGTGACTCCGACAGAAGCAATGAGCAGTTCTTC; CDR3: CASSDSDRSNEQFF
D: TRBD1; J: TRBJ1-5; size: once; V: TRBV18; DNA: TGTGCCAGCTCACCCTCCCGTGACAGGGATCAGCCCCAGCATTTT; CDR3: CASSPSRDRDQPQHF
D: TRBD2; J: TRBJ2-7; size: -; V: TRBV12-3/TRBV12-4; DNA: TGTGCCAGCACTATCGGGAGGGCCTACGAGCAGTACTTC; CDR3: CASTIGRAYEQYF
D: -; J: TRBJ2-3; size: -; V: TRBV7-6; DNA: TGTGCCAGCAGCTTAGGCCCAGTCACAGATACGCAGTATTTT; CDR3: CASSLGPVTDTQYF
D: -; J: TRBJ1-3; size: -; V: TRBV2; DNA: TGTGCCAGCAGTTTATCCAGGGGCGCATTTGTTGGAAACACCATATATTTT; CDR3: CASSLSRGAFVGNTIYF
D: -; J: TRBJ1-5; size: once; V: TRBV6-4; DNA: TGTGCCAGCATCGTCAGCAATCAGCCCCAGCATTTT; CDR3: CASIVSNQPQHF
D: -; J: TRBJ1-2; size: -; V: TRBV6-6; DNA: TGTGCCAGCAGTCCCCGATCTTGGGAGGGGTCCTATGGCTACACCTTC; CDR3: CASSPRSWEGSYGYTF